A selection of T cell receptor beta chains follows, all from one sample in a study of blood T cell repertoires in COVID-19. Data came from immunoSEQ multiplex PCR; TCRdb stores just in-frame clones and leaves some out. The data contain 170,000 or so clones, approximately 83% of them singletons. The sequencing input was peripheral blood. The receptor set was obtained from a man in his fifties or sixties with active or convalescent COVID-19. The CDR3 runs from the conserved cysteine through the conserved F or W. Each record gives: clone size, V gene, D gene, J gene, CDR3 protein, CDR3 DNA. D genes are given only for firm matches. Not all rows give a size; the values are once, few, many and, for expanded clones, a class.

.,TRBV27,TRBD1,TRBJ1-6,CASSIRQGSPLHF,TGTGCCAGCAGTATAAGACAGGGTTCACCCCTCCACTTT
few,TRBV9,.,TRBJ2-6,CASSVEGPSGRANVLTF,TGTGCCAGCAGCGTAGAGGGGCCATCAGGTAGGGCCAACGTCCTGACTTTC
.,TRBV7-2,.,TRBJ1-1,CASSLTGSSVNTEAFF,TGTGCCAGCAGCTTAACAGGGTCTTCCGTGAACACTGAAGCTTTCTTT
.,TRBV5-5,TRBD2,TRBJ2-5,CASSPSGGDPETQYF,TGTGCCAGCAGTCCTAGCGGGGGGGACCCAGAGACCCAGTACTTC
.,TRBV19,.,TRBJ1-1,CASSIQGQKAEAFF,TGTGCCAGTAGTATCCAGGGGCAGAAAGCTGAAGCTTTCTTT
.,TRBV6-1,.,TRBJ2-3,CASSEGEADTQYF,TGTGCCAGCAGTGAAGGGGAGGCAGATACGCAGTATTTT
.,TRBV9,.,TRBJ1-1,CASSVVYEGNTEAFF,TGTGCCAGCAGCGTAGTTTATGAGGGGAACACTGAAGCTTTCTTT
few,TRBV7-6,TRBD1,TRBJ1-3,CASSLGGQGAGNTIYF,TGTGCCAGCAGCCTTGGCGGACAGGGAGCTGGAAACACCATATATTTT
.,TRBV4-3,.,TRBJ1-4,CASSASGTLTTTNEKLFF,TGCGCCAGCAGCGCCTCCGGGACACTTACTACAACTAATGAAAAACTGTTTTTT
.,TRBV3-1/TRBV3-2,.,TRBJ2-7,CASSQVSDEQYF,TGTGCCAGCAGCCAAGTTTCCGACGAGCAGTACTTC
once,TRBV3-1/TRBV3-2,.,TRBJ1-2,CASSQDNESLMRGYTF,TGTGCCAGCAGCCAAGACAATGAGTCTTTGATGCGGGGCTACACCTTC
.,TRBV21-1,.,TRBJ1-5,CASTRRRDRGPHSNQPQHF,TGTGCCAGCACCCGGAGAAGGGACAGGGGGCCTCATAGCAATCAGCCCCAGCATTTT
.,TRBV7-9,.,TRBJ1-1,CASSLRGYNTEAFF,TGTGCCAGCAGCTTACGGGGGTACAACACTGAAGCTTTCTTT
.,TRBV6-5,.,TRBJ1-1,CASSPGGLIEAFF,TGTGCCAGCAGCCCCGGAGGGCTAATTGAAGCTTTCTTT
few,TRBV7-2,.,TRBJ1-5,CASSLWGGGRQPQHF,TGTGCCAGCAGCTTATGGGGAGGAGGGAGACAGCCCCAGCATTTT
few,TRBV9,.,TRBJ1-3,CASSPSGVGNTIYF,TGTGCCAGCAGCCCTAGCGGGGTTGGAAACACCATATATTTT
.,TRBV7-2,TRBD2,TRBJ2-1,CASSQDRGAYNEQFF,TGTGCCAGCAGCCAAGACCGGGGGGCCTACAATGAGCAGTTCTTC
.,TRBV5-5,TRBD1,TRBJ1-2,CASSLAARTGGAGSDYGYTF,TGTGCCAGCAGCTTGGCGGCCAGGACAGGGGGCGCCGGATCCGACTATGGCTACACCTTC
.,TRBV29-1,TRBD2,TRBJ2-1,CSGGVAAGGNEQFF,TGCAGCGGGGGGGTTGCAGCGGGAGGCAATGAGCAGTTCTTC
.,TRBV29-1,.,TRBJ1-1,CSVTGGVSTEAFF,TGCAGCGTCACTGGGGGGGTGAGCACTGAAGCTTTCTTT
.,TRBV3-1/TRBV3-2,.,TRBJ1-5,CASSEVPGDQPQHF,TGTGCCAGCAGCGAAGTCCCGGGGGACCAGCCCCAGCATTTT
.,TRBV7-9,.,TRBJ1-1,CASSLVSEAFF,TGTGCCAGCAGCTTAGTCAGTGAAGCTTTCTTT
.,TRBV11-2,TRBD1,TRBJ2-1,CASSFRTGGFVVGNEQFF,TGTGCCAGCAGCTTCCGGACAGGGGGGTTTGTCGTGGGCAATGAGCAGTTCTTC
.,TRBV24-1,TRBD1,TRBJ1-5,CATSESTGTGGGRQPQHF,TGTGCCACCAGTGAATCTACCGGGACAGGGGGTGGAAGACAGCCCCAGCATTTT
.,TRBV6-6,TRBD2,TRBJ2-3,CASSYLSGGADTQYF,TGTGCCAGCAGTTACCTTAGCGGGGGTGCAGATACGCAGTATTTT
.,TRBV7-9,.,TRBJ2-5,CASSSRAAQETQYF,TGTGCCAGCAGCTCCAGAGCGGCTCAAGAGACCCAGTACTTC
many,TRBV19,.,TRBJ2-2,CASSIEVRGFTGELFF,TGTGCCAGTAGTATAGAAGTTCGAGGGTTCACCGGGGAGCTGTTTTTT
.,TRBV7-9,.,TRBJ1-1,CASSSPRTLNTEAFF,TGTGCCAGCAGCTCCCCGCGGACATTAAACACTGAAGCTTTCTTT
.,TRBV5-1,.,TRBJ2-5,CASSPDNQETQYF,TGCGCCAGCAGCCCGGACAACCAAGAGACCCAGTACTTC
.,TRBV4-1,.,TRBJ2-7,CASSQEEQGFYEQYF,TGCGCCAGCAGCCAAGAAGAACAGGGCTTCTACGAGCAGTACTTC
.,TRBV7-7,TRBD1,TRBJ2-2,CASSEGTGTAGELFF,TGTGCCAGCAGCGAGGGGACAGGGACTGCCGGGGAGCTGTTTTTT
.,TRBV28,.,TRBJ1-1,CASSLLGQGGDAFF,TGTGCCAGCAGTTTATTGGGGCAGGGAGGGGACGCTTTCTTT
.,TRBV3-1/TRBV3-2,.,TRBJ2-7,CASSQVPDEQYF,TGTGCCAGCAGCCAAGTACCAGACGAGCAGTACTTC
.,TRBV7-6,.,TRBJ2-2,CASSFPPRTLGTGELFF,TGTGCCAGCAGCTTCCCCCCTAGAACCCTCGGGACCGGGGAGCTGTTTTTT
.,TRBV7-6,.,TRBJ2-7,CASSLWAQTGSEQYF,TGTGCCAGCAGCTTATGGGCCCAGACGGGATCTGAGCAGTACTTC
.,TRBV7-2,.,TRBJ1-2,CASTVGGRVNTF,TGTGCCAGCACCGTTGGAGGGCGGGTGAACACCTTC
.,TRBV5-4,TRBD2,TRBJ2-3,CASRPGGGTDTQYF,TGTGCCAGCAGGCCGGGAGGGGGCACAGATACGCAGTATTTT
.,TRBV5-5,.,TRBJ1-4,CASSLVGGSANEKLFF,TGTGCCAGCAGCTTGGTTGGGGGCAGCGCTAATGAAAAACTGTTTTTT
.,TRBV6-2/TRBV6-3,.,TRBJ2-5,CASSYGGATGRETQYF,TGTGCCAGCAGTTATGGGGGGGCCACGGGGCGAGAGACCCAGTACTTC
.,TRBV5-4,.,TRBJ1-3,CASSLVGGSGNTIYF,TGTGCCAGCAGCTTGGTCGGCGGCTCTGGAAACACCATATATTTT
.,TRBV5-5,TRBD2,TRBJ2-1,CASSTGTSGGAAFLNEQFF,TGTGCCAGCAGCACCGGGACTAGCGGGGGGGCCGCTTTCCTCAATGAGCAGTTCTTC
.,TRBV7-7,TRBD1,TRBJ1-1,CASSLGTGGVHPMNTEAFF,TGTGCCAGCAGCTTAGGTACAGGGGGGGTACATCCCATGAACACTGAAGCTTTCTTT
few,TRBV11-2,.,TRBJ2-1,CASSLAYNEQFF,TGTGCCAGCAGCTTAGCTTACAATGAGCAGTTCTTC
.,TRBV5-1,TRBD1,TRBJ2-5,CASSGGTGQETQYF,TGCGCCAGCAGCGGAGGGACAGGCCAAGAGACCCAGTACTTC
once,TRBV7-2,.,TRBJ2-7,CASSSGGTAFYEQYF,TGTGCCAGCAGCTCGGGCGGGACAGCCTTCTACGAGCAGTACTTC
.,TRBV9,.,TRBJ2-1,CASSTTADISYNEQFF,TGTGCCAGCAGCACGACGGCGGACATCTCCTACAATGAGCAGTTCTTC
.,TRBV9,TRBD1,TRBJ1-5,CASSVEGQVHQPQHF,TGTGCCAGCAGCGTAGAAGGACAGGTTCATCAGCCCCAGCATTTT
once,TRBV7-2,.,TRBJ2-3,CASSSSLPGTQYF,TGTGCCAGCAGCTCATCCCTCCCGGGTACGCAGTATTTT
.,TRBV5-1,.,TRBJ2-1,CASSRRPGAYNEQFF,TGCGCCAGCAGCAGAAGACCAGGTGCCTACAATGAGCAGTTCTTC
few,TRBV28,.,TRBJ2-7,CASSPQDIYRAVEQYF,TGTGCCAGCAGTCCTCAGGATATCTACAGGGCGGTTGAGCAGTACTTC
.,TRBV12-5,.,TRBJ1-4,CASGLDEATNVFF,TGTGCTAGTGGTTTGGATGAGGCGACCAACGTGTTTTTT
.,TRBV10-3,.,TRBJ1-6,CAISEQQRSSYNSPLHF,TGTGCCATCAGTGAGCAGCAGAGGAGCTCCTATAATTCACCCCTCCACTTT
.,TRBV5-1,TRBD2,TRBJ2-1,CASSSGLAVSYNEQFF,TGCGCCAGCAGCTCGGGACTAGCGGTCTCCTACAATGAGCAGTTCTTC
.,TRBV28,TRBD1,TRBJ1-4,CASRGTGVEKLFF,TGTGCCAGCAGAGGGACAGGGGTCGAAAAACTGTTTTTT
.,TRBV5-4,.,TRBJ1-1,CASSSVENTEAFF,TGTGCCAGCAGCTCGGTCGAGAACACTGAAGCTTTCTTT
.,TRBV5-4,.,TRBJ2-6,CASSLGLLRANVLTF,TGTGCCAGCAGCTTGGGCCTACTCAGGGCCAACGTCCTGACTTTC
.,TRBV18,TRBD1,TRBJ1-6,CASSTKTGSDSPLHF,TGTGCCAGCTCCACGAAGACAGGGTCGGATTCACCCCTCCACTTT
.,TRBV2,TRBD1,TRBJ1-2,CASCRDSTNYGYTF,TGTGCCAGCTGCCGGGACAGCACTAACTATGGCTACACCTTC
once,TRBV5-4,.,TRBJ2-7,CASSLMREPLWYEQYF,TGTGCCAGCAGCTTGATGCGGGAACCCTTATGGTACGAGCAGTACTTC
.,TRBV29-1,TRBD2,TRBJ2-7,CSVGGGGKEQYF,TGCAGCGTTGGGGGGGGAGGTAAGGAGCAGTACTTC